The source of this T cell receptor beta chain is a study of a mutant IDH1 vaccine in newly diagnosed glioma. Across the study: Vaccines were first given 4-6 weeks after radiotherapy alone, or with temozolomide cycles. Receipt of radiotherapy, temozolomide, or both preceded the study, and most received both.

TCRdb's table, derived via immunoSEQ multiplex PCR, lists solely in-frame clones and lacks some. The table shows fewer than 30,000 clones, with 65% to 80% occurring only once. About this clone itself: What it recognizes is unknown.

Stated time point: week 5, during vaccination. With topical imiquimod, each dose of the vaccine consisted of 300 ug of mutant IDH1 20-mer peptide. The CDR3 covers 14 residues. The V end was cut by 4 bases, the J end by 5 bases, with 11 bases between. Germline assignment: CDR1 KGHSH and CDR2 LQKENI. The material was PBMCs, obtained from a glioma patient whose treatment included an IDH1 peptide vaccine. The chain joins TRBV18 to TRBJ1-4; maybe TRBD1 (5 bases). This receptor was taken from a man aged 35-49 years with glioma. CDR3 bases: TGTGCCAGCTCACTAGGGCCAGGGAATGAAAAACTGTTTTTT. It encodes CASSLGPGNEKLFF.